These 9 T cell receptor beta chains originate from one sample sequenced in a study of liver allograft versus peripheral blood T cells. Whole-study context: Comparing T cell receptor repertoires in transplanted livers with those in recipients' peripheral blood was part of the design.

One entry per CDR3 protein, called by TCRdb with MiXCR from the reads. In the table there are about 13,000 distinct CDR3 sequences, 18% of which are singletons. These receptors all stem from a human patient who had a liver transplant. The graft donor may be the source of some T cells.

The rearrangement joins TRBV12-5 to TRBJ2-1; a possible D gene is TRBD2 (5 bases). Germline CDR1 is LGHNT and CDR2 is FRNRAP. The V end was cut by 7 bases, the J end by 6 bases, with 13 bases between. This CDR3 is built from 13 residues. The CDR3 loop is CASALLRGNEQFF. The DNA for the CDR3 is TGTGCTAGTGCCTTGCTTCGGGGCAATGAGCAGTTCTTC.

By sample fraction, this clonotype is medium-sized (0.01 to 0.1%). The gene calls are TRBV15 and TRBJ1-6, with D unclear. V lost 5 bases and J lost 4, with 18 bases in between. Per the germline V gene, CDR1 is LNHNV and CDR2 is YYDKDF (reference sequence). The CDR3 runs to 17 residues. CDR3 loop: CATSPGEGTPYNSPLHF. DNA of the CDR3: TGTGCCACCAGCCCGGGTGAGGGAACCCCTTATAATTCACCCCTCCACTTT.

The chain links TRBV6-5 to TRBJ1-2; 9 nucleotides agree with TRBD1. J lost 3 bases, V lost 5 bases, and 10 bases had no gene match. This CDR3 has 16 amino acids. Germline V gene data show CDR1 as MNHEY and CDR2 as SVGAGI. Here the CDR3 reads CASSTSGTGWYYGYTF. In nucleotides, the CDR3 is TGTGCCAGCAGTACATCCGGGACAGGGTGGTACTATGGCTACACCTTC.

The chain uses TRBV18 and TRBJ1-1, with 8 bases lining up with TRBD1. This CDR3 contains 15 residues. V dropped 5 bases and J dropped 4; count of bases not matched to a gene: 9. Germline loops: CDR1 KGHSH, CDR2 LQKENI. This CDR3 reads CASSSGTGWGTEAFF. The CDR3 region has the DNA TGTGCCAGCTCATCCGGGACAGGTTGGGGCACTGAAGCTTTCTTT. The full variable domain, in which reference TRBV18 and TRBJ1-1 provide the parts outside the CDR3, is NAGVMQNPRHLVRRRGQEARLRCSPMKGHSHVYWYRQLPEEGLKFMVYLQKENIIDESGMPKERFSAEFPKEGPSILRIQQVVRGDSAAYFCASSSGTGWGTEAFFGQGTRLTVV.

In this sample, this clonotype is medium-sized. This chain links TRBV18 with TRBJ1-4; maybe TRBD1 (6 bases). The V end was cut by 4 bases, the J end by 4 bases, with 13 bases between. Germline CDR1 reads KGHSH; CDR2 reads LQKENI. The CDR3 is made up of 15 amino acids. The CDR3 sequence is CASSLGTRDNEKLFF. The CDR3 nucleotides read TGTGCCAGCTCACTCGGGACACGAGATAATGAAAAACTGTTTTTT.

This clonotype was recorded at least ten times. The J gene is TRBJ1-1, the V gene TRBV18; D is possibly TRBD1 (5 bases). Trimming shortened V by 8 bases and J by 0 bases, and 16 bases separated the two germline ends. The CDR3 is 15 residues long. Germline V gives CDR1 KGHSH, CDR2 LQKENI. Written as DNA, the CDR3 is TGTGCCAGCCTACCAGGGTCAGGGATGAACACTGAAGCTTTCTTT. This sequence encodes CASLPGSGMNTEAFF.

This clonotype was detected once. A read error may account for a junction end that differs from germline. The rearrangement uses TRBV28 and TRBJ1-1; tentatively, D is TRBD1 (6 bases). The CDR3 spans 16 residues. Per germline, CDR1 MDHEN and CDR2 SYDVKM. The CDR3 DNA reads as TGTGCCTGCAGTTTCGCATACCTACAGGGGAACACTGAAGCTTTCTTT. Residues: CACSFAYLQGNTEAFF.

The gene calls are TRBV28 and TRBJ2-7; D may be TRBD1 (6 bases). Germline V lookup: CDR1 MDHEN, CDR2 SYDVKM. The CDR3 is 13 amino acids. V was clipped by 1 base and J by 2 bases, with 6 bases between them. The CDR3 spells CASSLSGAYEQYF. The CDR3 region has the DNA TGTGCCAGCAGTTTATCAGGGGCCTACGAGCAGTACTTC.

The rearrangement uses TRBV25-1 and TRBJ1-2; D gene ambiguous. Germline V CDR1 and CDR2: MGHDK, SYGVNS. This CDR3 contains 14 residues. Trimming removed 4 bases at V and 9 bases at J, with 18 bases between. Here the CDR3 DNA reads TGTGCCAGCAGTGTAAGCGGGCCTCGAGGAAGCTACACCTTC. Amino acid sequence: CASSVSGPRGSYTF.